One and the same sample provided the 21 T cell receptor beta chains below, sequenced in a study of blood T cell repertoires in COVID-19. Profiling relied on immunoSEQ multiplex PCR, and the TCRdb table lists in-frame clones only, not all of them. Of about 320,000 clones in the sample, about 82% were seen once. The source material was peripheral blood. The receptors were sampled from a human donor in a cohort sampled during active COVID-19.

The rearrangement links TRBV9 to TRBJ2-5; TRBD1 is a possible D gene (5 bases). The V end was cut by 4 bases, the J end by 4 bases, with 11 bases between. Germline V gives CDR1 SGDLS, CDR2 YYNGEE. This CDR3 contains 13 residues. The CDR3 here is CASSPRQLETQYF. CDR3 sequence (DNA): TGTGCCAGCAGCCCTCGACAGCTAGAGACCCAGTACTTC.

This chain uses TRBV6-1 with TRBJ1-5, with D unclear. CDR3 length: 13 residues. Trimming removed 2 bases from V and 4 bases from J, with 6 bases in between. Germline V gene lookup returns CDR1 MNHNS and CDR2 SASEGT. The CDR3 reads CASSERENQPQHF. The DNA of the CDR3 is TGTGCCAGCAGTGAACGGGAGAATCAGCCCCAGCATTTT.

The chain carries TRBV2 and TRBJ1-3; TRBD1 might be the D (6 bases). CDR1 is SNHLY and CDR2 is FYNNEI in the germline V gene. Trimming removed 6 bases at V and 0 bases at J, with 18 bases between. The CDR3 runs to 17 residues. The CDR3 sequence is CASSYDRLDSSGNTIYF. The CDR3 DNA is TGTGCCAGCAGCTACGACAGGCTCGACAGCTCTGGAAACACCATATATTTT.

V gene TRBV6-5 combines with J gene TRBJ1-6; D ambiguous. V lost 0 bases and J 9 bases, leaving 15 bases between the germline ends. The CDR3 has 16 residues. Germline values: CDR1 MNHEY, CDR2 SVGAGI. The CDR3 protein is CASSYSGGRRTSPLHF. The CDR3 region has the DNA TGTGCCAGCAGTTACTCCGGTGGGCGGAGGACTTCACCCCTCCACTTT.

V gene TRBV5-4 combines with J gene TRBJ1-2; D call uncertain. V dropped 0 bases and J dropped 6 bases, with 9 bases sitting between them. Germline CDR1 reads SGHNT; CDR2 reads YYREEE (reference sequence). This CDR3 has 13 amino acids. CDR3: CASSLARRDGYTF. As DNA, the CDR3 is TGTGCCAGCAGCTTGGCACGGAGGGATGGCTACACCTTC.

The CDR3 DNA is TGTGCCAGCAGTGGTAACTGGGGGACAGGGAGCAACGAGCAGTACTTC. It yields the protein CASSGNWGTGSNEQYF. The rearrangement uses TRBV25-1 and TRBJ2-7; TRBD1 agrees at 9 bases. The V gene's germline CDR1 is MGHDK and CDR2 SYGVNS. The CDR3 is made up of 16 amino acids. The J segment lost 5 bases and the V segment lost 4 bases, leaving 12 bases of the junction unmatched.

This clone turned up a few times. The V and J genes are TRBV5-1 and TRBJ2-1; 9 nucleotides agree with TRBD1. CDR3 length: 15 residues. Germline CDR1 SGHRS, CDR2 YFSETQ. J gave up 5 bases and V 2 bases, and 5 bases lay outside the gene matches. CDR3 in amino acids: CASSFNRDRDNEQFF. CDR3 bases: TGCGCCAGCAGCTTTAACCGGGACAGGGACAATGAGCAGTTCTTC. The variable domain in full, with the rest retrieved from reference TRBV5-1 and TRBJ2-1, is KAGVTQTPRYLIKTRGQQVTLSCSPISGHRSVSWYQQTPGQGLQFLFEYFSETQRNKGNFPGRFSGRQFSNSRSEMNVSTLELGDSALYLCASSFNRDRDNEQFFGPGTRLTVL.

CDR3 residues: CASSPRPGELFF. CDR3 in DNA: TGTGCCAGCTCACCACGGCCCGGGGAGCTGTTTTTT. The chain recombines TRBV18 with TRBJ2-2; D remains ambiguous. Germline V lookup: CDR1 KGHSH, CDR2 LQKENI. CDR3 size: 12 residues. V shed 1 base and J shed 6 bases, with 3 bases lying between them.

This clone was detected a few times. The V call is TRBV6-5, the J call TRBJ1-2; TRBD1 matches at 10 bases. J was trimmed by 8 bases and V by 6 bases; bases with no gene match: 3. There are 12 residues in the CDR3. In germline, CDR1 is MNHEY, CDR2 SVGAGI. The CDR3 DNA follows: TGTGCCAGCAGGACAGGGGGCTGGGGCTACACCTTC. It is translated as CASRTGGWGYTF.

This chain joins TRBV19 and TRBJ2-2, with 7 bases matching TRBD1. Germline CDR1 and CDR2: LNHDA and SQIVND (reference sequence). CDR3 length equals 15 residues. Losses at the gene ends were 4 bases for V and 5 bases for J; bases not matched to a gene: 7. CDR3 protein: CASSTGQIKTGELFF. The DNA for the CDR3 is TGTGCCAGTAGTACGGGACAGATTAAGACCGGGGAGCTGTTTTTT.

The CDR3 sequence: CASSTRRQGLEEKLFF. The CDR3 region has the DNA TGTGCCAGTAGTACCCGAAGACAGGGTTTGGAAGAAAAACTGTTTTTT. The rearrangement links TRBV19 to TRBJ1-4; 7 nucleotides match TRBD1. V shed 4 bases and J 8 bases; nucleotides not matched to a gene: 13. Per germline, CDR1 LNHDA and CDR2 SQIVND (reference sequence). This CDR3 is 16 amino acids long.

This clone appeared once. The chain employs TRBV11-2 and TRBJ1-2; perhaps TRBD1 as D (5 bases). The CDR3 consists of 15 residues. V lost 0 bases and J 5 bases, leaving 13 bases between the germline ends. CDR1 is SGHAT, CDR2 FQNNGV, per germline. The CDR3 nucleotides read TGTGCCAGCAGCTTAGAGGGGGGGGTCCCTTATGGCTACACCTTC. This gives the protein CASSLEGGVPYGYTF. The full variable domain, its missing parts supplied by reference TRBV11-2 and TRBJ1-2, is EAGVAQSPRYKIIEKRQSVAFWCNPISGHATLYWYQQILGQGPKLLIQFQNNGVVDDSQLPKDRFSAERLKGVDSTLKIQPAKLEDSAVYLCASSLEGGVPYGYTFGSGTRLTVV.

The genes are TRBV5-6 and TRBJ2-7; possible D gene TRBD1, 8 bases. The CDR3 is made up of 15 amino acids. The V and J ends lost 3 bases and 7 bases respectively, with 20 bases between them. Germline-derived CDR1 and CDR2 are SGHDT and YYEEEE. The CDR3 nucleotides are TGTGCCAGCAGCTGGATCCGGGACAGGCGGGGGGAGCAGTACTTC. Translated: CASSWIRDRRGEQYF.

The chain is built from TRBV5-1 and TRBJ1-4; no clear D. Germline loops: CDR1 SGHRS, CDR2 YFSETQ. The V gene lost 0 bases and the J gene lost 2 bases, with 8 bases spanning the gap. The CDR3 runs 15 residues. The CDR3 bases are TGCGCCAGCAGCTTGGAGTGGCGGACTAATGAAAAACTGTTTTTT. Translated: CASSLEWRTNEKLFF. Drawing the rest from reference TRBV5-1 and TRBJ1-4, the complete variable domain is KAGVTQTPRYLIKTRGQQVTLSCSPISGHRSVSWYQQTPGQGLQFLFEYFSETQRNKGNFPGRFSGRQFSNSRSEMNVSTLELGDSALYLCASSLEWRTNEKLFFGSGTQLSVL.

The chain is built from TRBV5-5 and TRBJ1-1, with 7 bases aligning to TRBD1. This CDR3 comprises 14 residues. The germline V gene encodes CDR1 SGHKS and CDR2 YYEKEE (reference sequence). J was trimmed by 6 bases and V by 4 bases; bases with no gene match: 9. CDR3: CASSRRQGRPEAFF. The DNA of the CDR3 is TGTGCCAGCAGCCGGAGACAGGGCCGTCCTGAAGCTTTCTTT.

This clone appeared once. The J gene is TRBJ2-3, the V gene TRBV20-1; D unresolved. Germline CDR1 DFQATT, CDR2 SNEGSKA (reference sequence). The CDR3 has 15 amino acids. Trimming took 3 bases from V and 0 from J, leaving 13 bases between them. CDR3 coding DNA: TGCAGTGCTAGTGAGCGAAAGCTTAGCACAGATACGCAGTATTTT. This translates into CSASERKLSTDTQYF.

V is TRBV5-1 and J is TRBJ2-1; D is possibly TRBD1 (5 bases). V dropped 0 bases and J dropped 3 bases, with 7 bases sitting between them. CDR3 length: 14 amino acids. Germline V CDR1 and CDR2: SGHRS, YFSETQ. In DNA, the CDR3 is TGCGCCAGCAGCTTGGGACAGAGCTACAATGAGCAGTTCTTC. The encoded protein is CASSLGQSYNEQFF. Complete variable domain (other parts from reference TRBV5-1 and TRBJ2-1): KAGVTQTPRYLIKTRGQQVTLSCSPISGHRSVSWYQQTPGQGLQFLFEYFSETQRNKGNFPGRFSGRQFSNSRSEMNVSTLELGDSALYLCASSLGQSYNEQFFGPGTRLTVL.

The chain uses TRBV7-8 and TRBJ1-2; 8 bases map to TRBD1. Trimming removed 1 base from V and 10 bases from J; junction bases left unmatched: 8. CDR3 length: 14 amino acids. Looked up from germline, CDR1 is SGHVS and CDR2 is FQNEAQ. CDR3 sequence: CASSLEWQGANYTF. CDR3 DNA sequence: TGTGCCAGCAGCTTAGAGTGGCAGGGGGCTAACTACACCTTC.

Only a few counts were recorded for this clone. The J gene is TRBJ1-3, the V gene TRBV5-1; D gene uncertain. Germline-derived CDR1 and CDR2 are SGHRS and YFSETQ. The V and J ends lost 1 base and 1 base respectively, with 15 bases between them. This CDR3 contains 17 residues. Written as DNA, the CDR3 is TGCGCCAGCAGCTTGAGCTCGTCATCCTTTTCTGGAAACACCATATATTTT. Its protein product is CASSLSSSSFSGNTIYF. Together with reference TRBV5-1 and TRBJ1-3, the CDR3 gives the full variable domain: KAGVTQTPRYLIKTRGQQVTLSCSPISGHRSVSWYQQTPGQGLQFLFEYFSETQRNKGNFPGRFSGRQFSNSRSEMNVSTLELGDSALYLCASSLSSSSFSGNTIYFGEGSWLTVV.

The chain uses TRBV19 and TRBJ2-3; 11 bases map to TRBD1. J gave up 6 bases and V 5 bases, and 7 bases lay outside the gene matches. The CDR3 is made up of 15 amino acids. Germline lookup yields CDR1 LNHDA and CDR2 SQIVND (reference sequence). The CDR3: CASSPGQGAGDTQYF. CDR3 coding DNA: TGTGCCAGTAGTCCCGGACAGGGGGCAGGTGATACGCAGTATTTT.

The J gene is TRBJ1-5, the V gene TRBV24-1; D not certain. Germline assignment: CDR1 KGHDR and CDR2 SFDVKD. V lost 3 bases and J 11 bases, leaving 10 bases between the germline ends. The CDR3 extends over 12 amino acids. CDR3 protein: CATSDTGGSQHF. DNA for the CDR3: TGTGCCACCAGTGATACCGGAGGGTCCCAGCATTTT.